The clone carrying this T cell receptor beta chain came up a few times. In the same sample, other DNA sequences code for this CDR3. Everyone who took part was roughly 18 to 89 years old, and they came from 20 to 25 US areas. These data are taken from a study of blood T cell repertoires in COVID-19. The method was immunoSEQ multiplex PCR; TCRdb's version includes in-frame clones alone and lacks a portion of them. The sample includes 140,000 or so clones, approximately 80% of them seen just once. Per germline, CDR1 SGHRS and CDR2 YFSETQ. There are 15 residues in the CDR3. Trimming left V 0 bases short and J 2 bases short, with 9 bases between.

This chain joins TRBV5-1 and TRBJ1-5; tentative D call: TRBD1 (5 bases). The sequence was obtained from a woman between 40 and 55 years old who had recovered from COVID-19. The sequencing input was PBMCs or T cells enriched from blood (not recorded which). The CDR3 bases are TGCGCCAGCAGCTTGGATGGGGGGGGCAATCAGCCCCAGCATTTT. This codes for CASSLDGGGNQPQHF.